What follows are 15 T cell receptor beta chains derived from one specimen sequenced in a study of blood T cells in healthy people across ages. For the second PCR, which ran for roughly 6 to 11 cycles, a sample-barcoded 5' primer and a J-beta primer mix were used. From the 5' RACE reads, TCRdb called clonotypes with MiXCR, one entry per CDR3 protein. The data hold over 1,500,000 distinct CDR3 sequences, with around 50% observed a single time. The sequenced sample consisted of blood. The receptor set was obtained from a woman between 40 and 50 years old in good health.

The genes are TRBV5-1 and TRBJ2-1, with D uncertain. This CDR3 comprises 16 residues. Germline assignment: CDR1 SGHRS and CDR2 YFSETQ. Deletions cut 2 bases from V and 0 bases from J, with 12 bases between. The CDR3 spells CASSFDSQGSYNEQFF. The CDR3 region has the DNA TGCGCCAGCAGCTTTGACTCCCAAGGCTCCTACAATGAGCAGTTCTTC.

CDR3 loop: CATGGLSYNEQFF. CDR3 in DNA: TGTGCCACCGGCGGTTTATCCTACAATGAGCAGTTCTTC. V usage is TRBV24-1 and J usage is TRBJ2-1; D uncertain. Trimming stripped 9 bases from V and 1 base from J, with 9 bases between. The germline V gene has CDR1 KGHDR and CDR2 SFDVKD. This CDR3 is built from 13 residues.

The chain recombines TRBV10-1 with TRBJ2-7; 7 positions agree with TRBD1. The trim removed 0 bases at V and 7 bases at J, leaving 6 bases unmatched. The CDR3 runs 14 residues. CDR1 and CDR2 (germline): WNHNN, SYGVQD (reference sequence). The CDR3 here is CASSESRGPKEQYF. Written as DNA, the CDR3 is TGCGCCAGCAGTGAGTCGAGGGGGCCGAAGGAGCAGTACTTC.

The chain uses TRBV7-2 and TRBJ1-2, with 9 bases matching TRBD1. V lost 5 bases, J lost 8 bases, and 15 bases stayed unmatched. The germline V gene encodes CDR1 SGHTA and CDR2 FQGNSA. The CDR3 totals 16 residues. CDR3 DNA: TGTGCCAGCAGCGATAGAGCCCCGGGACAGGGAATGGGCTACACCTTC. Amino acid sequence: CASSDRAPGQGMGYTF.

This clonotype was recorded a few times. V is TRBV7-8 and J is TRBJ1-5; a possible D gene is TRBD1 (5 bases). V lost 5 bases, J lost 4 bases, and 9 bases lay in between. The CDR3 extends over 13 amino acids. Germline lookup yields CDR1 SGHVS and CDR2 FQNEAQ. The CDR3 is CASSPTENQPQHF. In DNA form, the CDR3 reads TGTGCCAGCAGCCCGACAGAGAATCAGCCCCAGCATTTT.

V gene TRBV11-2 combines with J gene TRBJ2-3; 8 nucleotides align to TRBD2. The V and J ends lost 4 bases and 6 bases, in that order; junction bases with no gene match: 12. This CDR3 contains 16 residues. Germline lookup yields CDR1 SGHAT and CDR2 FQNNGV. CDR3 bases: TGTGCCAGCAGCTCCCTGCTAGCGGGCGGGGAGGATACGCAGTATTTT. This codes for CASSSLLAGGEDTQYF.

This chain uses TRBV6-6 with TRBJ2-7; TRBD1 matches at 9 bases. Per the germline V gene, CDR1 is MNHNY and CDR2 is SVGAGI (reference sequence). With V trimmed by 5 bases and J by 5 bases, 7 bases remained unmatched. The CDR3 has 14 residues. CDR3 protein: CASSKNRGQHEQYF. The CDR3 DNA reads as TGTGCCAGCAGTAAAAACAGGGGGCAACACGAGCAGTACTTC.

This clonotype has a handful of counts. The chain combines TRBV7-2 with TRBJ2-1, with 9 bases lining up with TRBD2. This CDR3 spans 15 amino acids. The trim removed 4 bases at V and 4 bases at J, leaving 5 bases unmatched. Germline V gene data show CDR1 as SGHTA and CDR2 as FQGNSA. CDR3 nucleotide sequence: TGTGCCAGCAGCTCGACTAGCGGACTATACAATGAGCAGTTCTTC. Translation: CASSSTSGLYNEQFF.

This clonotype was counted only a few times. This sequence joins TRBV6-2 or TRBV6-3 and TRBJ2-7; 7 bases agree with TRBD1. V was pared by 2 bases and J by 0 bases, with 7 bases of the junction left unmatched. Germline V gives CDR1 MNHEY, CDR2 SVGEGT. The length of the CDR3 is 16 residues. CDR3 amino acids: CASSYRQGEHSYEQYF. As DNA, the CDR3 is TGTGCCAGCAGTTACCGACAGGGCGAACACTCCTACGAGCAGTACTTC.

The CDR3 here is CASSFTLGTVQETQYF. CDR3 coding DNA: TGTGCCAGCAGTTTTACACTAGGGACAGTTCAAGAGACCCAGTACTTC. The chain joins TRBV27 to TRBJ2-5, with 7 positions matching TRBD1. Trimming took 3 bases from V and 2 from J; bases not matched to a gene: 9. This CDR3 contains 16 residues. Per the germline V gene, CDR1 is MNHEY and CDR2 is SMNVEV (reference sequence).

This chain uses TRBV6-1 with TRBJ2-1, with D perhaps matching TRBD1 (6 bases). The CDR3 has 14 amino acids. CDR1 is MNHNS and CDR2 is SASEGT in the germline V gene. Deletions cut 7 bases from V and 9 bases from J, with 19 bases between. The CDR3 DNA reads as TGTGCCAGCACCCCTCAGGGACACCTAGCTGAGCAGTTCTTC. As protein: CASTPQGHLAEQFF.

The chain carries TRBV6-5 and TRBJ1-1; TRBD1 might be the D (6 bases). The germline CDR1 and CDR2 sequences are MNHEY and SVGAGI. The CDR3 runs to 13 residues. Trimming stripped 7 bases from V and 1 base from J, with 10 bases between. For the CDR3, the DNA is TGTGCCAGCACCCACAGGGCGAACACTGAAGCTTTCTTT. This gives the protein CASTHRANTEAFF.

The chain recombines TRBV7-9 with TRBJ2-3, with D possibly matching TRBD1 (5 bases). This CDR3 has 14 amino acids. V was clipped by 1 base and J by 4 bases, with 9 bases between them. CDR1 is SEHNR, CDR2 FQNEAQ, per germline (reference sequence). This chain's CDR3 is CASSLGLGPDTQYF. The CDR3, as DNA: TGTGCCAGCAGCTTAGGGTTGGGGCCAGATACGCAGTATTTT.

This sequence joins TRBV10-2 and TRBJ1-1; D possibly corresponds to TRBD1 (6 bases). Germline values: CDR1 WSHSY, CDR2 SAAADI. V lost 3 bases and J lost 6, with 17 bases in between. The CDR3 consists of 15 residues. The CDR3, as DNA: TGCGCCAGCAGTGATACAGGTAAAAAGGGGGCTGAAGCTTTCTTT. It encodes CASSDTGKKGAEAFF.

In this sample, this clonotype turned up a few times. The V and J genes are TRBV27 and TRBJ2-1, with no clear D. CDR3 size: 16 residues. The V end lost 5 bases, the J end lost 4 bases, and 18 bases lay between the germline ends. In germline, CDR1 is MNHEY, CDR2 SMNVEV (reference sequence). CDR3 coding DNA: TGTGCCAGCAGTCCCTCCGCTGGGCAAAGATACAATGAGCAGTTCTTC. It yields the protein CASSPSAGQRYNEQFF.